This TCR beta chain was documented in a study of radiotherapy plus CTLA-4 blockade in lung cancer. As regards this clone: What it binds is not known. The identical CDR3 is also encoded by other nucleotide sequences in the sample.

The CDR3 covers 15 residues. Germline values: CDR1 SGHDT, CDR2 YYEEEE. Trimming took off 0 bases at V and 0 bases at J, with 9 bases between the two ends. Profiling relied on immunoSEQ multiplex PCR, and the TCRdb table lists in-frame clones only, not all of them. The sample includes 35,000 to 50,000 clones, about 70% seen only once; the top ten take around a quarter. General study points: Clones derived from tumor TCRs expanded in blood after radiotherapy plus ipilimumab. Reported findings show early blood T cell clone dynamics, with interferon-beta, best predicted response.

The receptor's source is a human donor with non-small cell lung cancer who had a partial response to radiotherapy plus ipilimumab. The source was peripheral blood, collected from a patient treated with radiotherapy plus ipilimumab. This rearrangement joins TRBV5-6 to TRBJ1-1; a weak D match, TRBD1 (5 bases). CDR3 nucleotides: TGTGCCAGCAGCTTGGTTCAGGGAATGAACACTGAAGCTTTCTTT. It is translated as CASSLVQGMNTEAFF.